One T cell receptor beta chain is described in this entry. This clone was observed a few times. The antigen it recognizes is unknown. Base qualities were left out, and no much larger clone turns up one base away. The entire isolated RNA was reverse transcribed using the High Capacity cDNA Reverse Transcription Kit, and thus expressed TCRB transcripts were sequenced. Deep immunoSEQ sequencing was performed on naive, central memory and regulatory T cell samples, with an average of roughly 3.6 million total reads per sample. Sorted cells were lysed in RLT buffer, and RNA was extracted using DNase-treated RNeasy Micro or Mini kits according to cell number. Each cell subset was processed on its own to prevent cross-contamination, while patient and healthy donor samples were processed together. TCRB sequences were amplified from cDNA with the immunoSEQ multiplex PCR, producing 87-bp fragments spanning the CDR3 region. Sequencing of the amplicons was done on the Illumina HiSeq platform. In the paper's pipeline: PCR bias was corrected computationally using synthetic template baselines, and reads within Hamming distance 2 were collapsed, with unmergeable singletons discarded. Reads were aligned against IMGT to assign V, D and J genes, CDR3 length and insertions or deletions at six rearrangement sites. Within each subset, clonotype counts were normalized to the number of sorted cells before true diversity and Gini coefficients were calculated with the tcR R package. The overlap coefficient, calculated on TCRB nucleotide sequences, was used to measure repertoire sharing. As a proxy for the pre-selection repertoire, out-of-frame TCRB sequences from naive cells were analyzed. TCRdb retrieved this table from immuneACCESS and kept in-frame rearrangements only. Not all clones are present; in checked studies, unresolved V genes account for under half, and no reason is known for the remainder. V and J calls and clone size are given by that table; D and trimming were obtained from the DNA. The sample table holds about 930,000 clones, of which around a sixth were seen once. The top ten clonotypes cover roughly 0.025% of the sample.

Via the germline V gene (reference sequence), CDR1 is LNHDA and CDR2 SQIVND. The CDR3 contains 14 residues, cysteine and phenylalanine counted. Left in the record is the CDR3 DNA by itself, 42 bases read in frame from the first base. V gives up 0 bases and J gives up 1 base, and the segment between their germline ends measures 5 bases. A single peripheral blood draw of 90 to 150 mL on average was collected from each donor into heparinised tubes. Naive, central memory, regulatory and stem cell-like memory CD4+ T cells were sorted on a BD FACSAria II using a panel including CD45RO, CCR7, CD25, CD127, CD95 and CD27. A purity above 98% was achieved for all sorted populations. Right away, PBMCs were isolated by Lymphoprep density gradient centrifugation and were stained directly, with no culture step. So that batch effects would be minimized, each experiment stained and sorted samples in pairs, pairing one healthy donor with one patient.

This sample is part of a study of beta chain features in type 1 diabetes (dated by TCRdb to the late 2010s). About the full investigation: Mean age, gender distribution, total cell number and subset yield did not differ between patients and healthy donors. A total of roughly 100 million sorted cells were examined across all samples, and the number of cells per subset was strongly correlated with RNA yield. In the study, TCRB repertoires of sorted circulating CD4+ T cell subsets from recently diagnosed type 1 diabetes patients were compared with those of matched healthy donors. Regulatory and stem cell-like memory subsets were obtained from only 8 patients and roughly 8 healthy donors, while naive and central memory subsets were obtained from all 28 donors. General conclusions and limits of the study: Because cDNA was sequenced instead of genomic DNA, activated cells with high expression could be over-represented, although the groups did not differ in activation or CD3 levels. Shorter templates might have been favored by PCR, but patient and control samples were amplified and corrected together, so both groups would have been affected equally by any skew. Naive, central memory and regulatory TCRB repertoires appeared more similar among patients than among healthy donors. Because the HLA sub-analyses included only small numbers of individuals, any influence of HLA type on TCRB rearrangement was left unresolved. At VDJ recombination sites, patients with type 1 diabetes made fewer insertions and deleted more nucleotides, a pattern implying thymic rearrangement abnormalities. In all four CD4+ subsets, TCRB CDR3 length was moderately but significantly shorter in type 1 diabetes patients.

Rearrangement joined TRBV19 to TRBJ2-3; confidence is insufficient to name the D gene. The source of this sequence is a woman younger than 30 in good health. Input material: naive CD4+ T cells from blood. The sample's cell subset or site, from its label and the paper: true naive CD4+ T cells. The CDR3 reads CASSIDGRTDTQYF. The DNA sequence is as follows: TGTGCCAGTAGTATAGACGGCCGCACAGATACGCAGTATTTT.